Listed below are T cell receptor beta chains from one sample, sequenced in a study of technical replicates of blood from a few donors. Here immunoSEQ multiplex PCR was the method, and the copy in TCRdb shows in-frame clones only, minus some. The data show tens of thousands of clones, 90% to 95% seen once. Sequences were obtained from T cells isolated from PBMCs. The receptors originated from a human donor in good health. CDR3s include the opening cysteine and the closing phenylalanine or tryptophan. D genes are given only for firm matches. The size field is filled for only some rows; it gives once, few, many or a size class.

d_gene	abundance	v_gene	j_gene	CDR3aa	CDR3nt
-	-	TRBV7-8	TRBJ2-7	CASSPLLSYEQYF	TGTGCCAGCAGCCCACTTCTTTCCTACGAGCAGTACTTC
-	-	TRBV13	TRBJ2-3	CASSPEAVDTQYF	TGTGCCAGCAGCCCGGAGGCAGTGGATACGCAGTATTTT
-	-	TRBV5-1	TRBJ2-7	CASSPEGVPYYEQYF	TGCGCCAGCAGCCCTGAGGGGGTGCCCTACTACGAGCAGTACTTC
-	-	TRBV6-6	TRBJ1-5	CASSYPGQPQHF	TGTGCCAGCAGTTACCCGGGGCAGCCCCAGCATTTT
-	once	TRBV5-1	TRBJ1-1	CASSLRGPILNTEAFF	TGCGCCAGCAGCTTGAGGGGTCCCATTCTGAACACTGAAGCTTTCTTT
TRBD2	-	TRBV25-1	TRBJ2-1	CASTRMGSGGSNEQFF	TGTGCCAGCACCCGAATGGGTAGCGGGGGCTCTAATGAGCAGTTCTTC
TRBD2	-	TRBV5-4	TRBJ2-7	CASSPGTSGMGEQYF	TGTGCCAGCAGCCCAGGGACTAGCGGGATGGGTGAGCAGTACTTC
-	-	TRBV7-3	TRBJ2-5	CAGKPKVPRGQETQYF	TGTGCCGGCAAACCGAAAGTCCCAAGGGGCCAAGAGACCCAGTACTTC
-	-	TRBV4-2	TRBJ1-4	CASSPPAGEVGKLFF	TGTGCCAGCAGCCCTCCAGCGGGAGAGGTGGGAAAACTGTTTTTT
-	-	TRBV2	TRBJ2-7	CASSDELSYEQYF	TGTGCCAGCAGTGATGAACTCTCCTACGAGCAGTACTTC
TRBD2	-	TRBV9	TRBJ2-7	CASSATGTSAEQYF	TGTGCCAGCAGCGCCACCGGGACTAGCGCCGAGCAGTACTTC
TRBD2	-	TRBV7-6	TRBJ2-3	CASSFRAGGTDTQYF	TGTGCCAGCAGCTTCAGAGCGGGAGGCACAGATACGCAGTATTTT
TRBD2	-	TRBV4-1	TRBJ2-7	CASRVLAGVDEQYF	TGCGCCAGCAGGGTACTAGCGGGAGTGGACGAGCAGTACTTC
-	-	TRBV28	TRBJ2-7	CASSFHSDSYEQYF	TGTGCCAGCAGTTTCCATAGTGACTCCTACGAGCAGTACTTC
-	-	TRBV7-8	TRBJ1-2	CASSFGRTPNYGYTF	TGTGCCAGCAGCTTCGGGAGGACCCCTAACTATGGCTACACCTTC
-	-	TRBV28	TRBJ2-7	CASSRGVEYEQYF	TGTGCCAGCAGTAGGGGCGTGGAGTACGAGCAGTACTTC
-	-	TRBV9	TRBJ2-1	CASSVATSSENNEQFF	TGTGCCAGCAGCGTAGCTACGTCTAGCGAGAACAATGAGCAGTTCTTC
TRBD2	-	TRBV5-1	TRBJ2-2	CASSLIAGSTGELFF	TGCGCCAGCAGCTTGATAGCGGGAAGCACCGGGGAGCTGTTTTTT
-	-	TRBV30	TRBJ2-3	CAWSQQGTSTDTQYF	TGTGCCTGGAGTCAACAGGGAACTAGCACAGATACGCAGTATTTT
-	-	TRBV5-4	TRBJ1-1	CASSLRGGNTEAFF	TGTGCCAGCAGCTTAAGGGGAGGGAACACTGAAGCTTTCTTT
-	-	TRBV27	TRBJ2-7	CASSSTGVEQYF	TGTGCCAGCAGTTCAACGGGAGTCGAGCAGTACTTC
TRBD1	-	TRBV5-1	TRBJ1-2	CASSRGQGSSGYTF	TGCGCCAGCAGCAGGGGACAGGGATCTAGTGGCTACACCTTC
-	-	TRBV27	TRBJ1-2	CASSLTYRDDGGYTF	TGTGCCAGCAGTTTAACCTACAGGGACGATGGAGGCTACACCTTC
-	-	TRBV2	TRBJ2-1	CAKGQGSYNEQFF	TGTGCCAAGGGTCAGGGCTCCTACAATGAGCAGTTCTTC
-	-	TRBV7-9	TRBJ1-4	CASSRGELRGKLFF	TGTGCCAGCAGCCGGGGGGAACTTAGGGGAAAACTGTTTTTT
-	-	TRBV6-6	TRBJ2-3	CASTNGALGTDTQYF	TGTGCCAGCACCAATGGGGCACTCGGCACAGATACGCAGTATTTT
TRBD1	-	TRBV5-1	TRBJ1-2	CASSTGVLANYGYTF	TGCGCCAGCAGTACAGGGGTTCTGGCGAACTATGGCTACACCTTC
-	-	TRBV19	TRBJ2-1	CASNRGGSYNEQFF	TGTGCCAGTAATCGAGGTGGCTCCTACAATGAGCAGTTCTTC
-	-	TRBV6-1	TRBJ1-1	CASRVGQVTAFF	TGTGCCAGCAGGGTCGGTCAAGTTACGGCTTTCTTT
-	-	TRBV6-1	TRBJ2-3	CASSDVGEGGTDTQYF	TGTGCCAGCAGTGATGTAGGGGAAGGGGGCACAGATACGCAGTATTTT
-	-	TRBV4-2	TRBJ2-5	CASSQDPLQETQYF	TGTGCCAGCAGCCAAGATCCCCTTCAAGAGACCCAGTACTTC